This TCR beta chain was profiled in a study of T-cell reconstitution after alpha-beta-depleted transplantation in children. This clonotype has a count of ten or more. Trimming pared 1 base from V and 10 bases from J, leaving 25 bases between. CDR1 SQVTM and CDR2 ANQGSEA come from the germline V gene. The CDR3 sequence is 16 residues long. Preparation of the TCRbeta library was carried out with unique molecular identifiers. Each CDR3 protein gets one entry after TCRdb re-called the PCR reads with MiXCR. The sample has 65,000 to 70,000 distinct CDR3 sequences, roughly 5.2% seen once. This sequence joins TRBV29-1 and TRBJ2-5; tentative D call: TRBD2 (6 bases). Specimen: PBMCs, mostly from graft donor cells, collected 180 days after TCRalphabeta/CD19-depleted stem cell transplant. The receptor was isolated from a boy in the first two years of life who had a stem cell transplant for acute myeloid leukemia, so the T cells may come from the graft donor. CDR3 nucleotides: TGCAGCGTTGAAGTCCCAGGCCTACTAGCCCTAATTGACCAGTACTTC. Translating it yields CSVEVPGLLALIDQYF.